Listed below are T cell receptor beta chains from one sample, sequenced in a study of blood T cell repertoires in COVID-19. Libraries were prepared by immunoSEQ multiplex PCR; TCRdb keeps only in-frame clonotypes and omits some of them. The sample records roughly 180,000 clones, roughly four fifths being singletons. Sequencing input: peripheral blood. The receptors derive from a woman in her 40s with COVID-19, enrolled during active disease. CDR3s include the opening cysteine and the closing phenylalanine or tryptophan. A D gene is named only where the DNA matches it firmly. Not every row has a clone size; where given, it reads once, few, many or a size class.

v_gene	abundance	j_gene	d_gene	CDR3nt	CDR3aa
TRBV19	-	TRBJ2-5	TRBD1	TGTGCCAGTAGCTCGACAGGGGCGGGCACGGCCCAGTACTTC	CASSSTGAGTAQYF
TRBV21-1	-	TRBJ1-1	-	TGTGCCAGCAGCAAAGTGCAGGGGGGTACGAGCACTGAAGCTTTCTTT	CASSKVQGGTSTEAFF
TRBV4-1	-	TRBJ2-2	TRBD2	TGCGCCAGCAGCCCAGCGGGAGGAGGGACCGGGGAGCTGTTTTTT	CASSPAGGGTGELFF
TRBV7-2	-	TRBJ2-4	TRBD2	TGTGCCAGCAGCTTGAGCGGGGGGGCCGGGAACATTCAGTACTTC	CASSLSGGAGNIQYF
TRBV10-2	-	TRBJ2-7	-	TGCGCCAGCAGTGTCAGTGGACAAATCGGCGAGCAGTACTTC	CASSVSGQIGEQYF
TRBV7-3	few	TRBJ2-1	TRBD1	TGTGCCAGCGGGGCCGGACAGGGCCACAATGAGCAGTTCTTC	CASGAGQGHNEQFF
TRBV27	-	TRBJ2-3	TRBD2	TGTGCCAGCAGTATTCGGACTAGCGGGAGGTACACAGATACGCAGTATTTT	CASSIRTSGRYTDTQYF
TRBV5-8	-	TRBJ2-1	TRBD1	TGTGCCAGCAGAATCCGACAGGGCTACAATGAGCAGTTCTTC	CASRIRQGYNEQFF
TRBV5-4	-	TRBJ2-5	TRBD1	TGTGCCAGCAGCTCGACAGGGGCTCAAGAGACCCAGTACTTC	CASSSTGAQETQYF
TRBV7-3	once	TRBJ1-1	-	TGTGCCAGCAGCTTACAGGGAATTGAGAACACTGAAGCTTTCTTT	CASSLQGIENTEAFF
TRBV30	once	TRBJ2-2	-	TGTGCCCGACTCACGAGGGACACCGGGGAGCTGTTTTTT	CARLTRDTGELFF
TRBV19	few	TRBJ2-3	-	TGTGCCAGTAAGTCGTATGACGGGAGTCTGAAAGATACGCAGTATTTT	CASKSYDGSLKDTQYF
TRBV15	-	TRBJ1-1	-	TGTGCCACCAGCAGACGAACGGGGAACACTGAAGCTTTCTTT	CATSRRTGNTEAFF
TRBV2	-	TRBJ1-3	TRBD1	TGTGCCAATGACAGGGATTCTGGAAACACCATATATTTT	CANDRDSGNTIYF